This TCR beta chain was captured in a study of T cells in localized non-small cell lung cancer. Broader study findings: Adjacent lung exhibited a median of around 60 among the 100 most abundant tumor clones.

Trimming pared 6 bases from V and 3 bases from J, leaving 22 bases between. Germline V gene sequence: CDR1 MDHEN, CDR2 SYDVKM. The CDR3 contains 17 residues. About this clone: What it binds is unknown.

The repertoire was sequenced with immunoSEQ multiplex PCR; TCRdb's copy has only in-frame clones and lacks some. Of 25,000 to 35,000 clones in the sample, 88% were seen once. V usage is TRBV28 and J usage is TRBJ2-3, with D tentatively TRBD2 (7 bases). The sequence was collected from a female donor of 60 years or more with stage III squamous cell lung carcinoma. The sequences come from peripheral blood, collected before any cancer treatment. DNA of the CDR3: TGTGCCAGCAGCCCCTACCCGGGGGGCGGTAGGACAGATACGCAGTATTTT. The encoded protein is CASSPYPGGGRTDTQYF.